The clone carrying this TCR beta chain was observed a few times. Its antigen is still unknown. Researchers prepared the TCRbeta library using unique molecular identifiers, the study reports. TCRdb reprocessed the PCR reads via MiXCR and lists one record per CDR3 protein. The repertoire holds about 300,000 distinct CDR3 sequences, with roughly 8.2% as singletons. This sample stems from a study of T-cell reconstitution after alpha-beta-depleted transplantation in children. This CDR3 has 14 residues. V was pared by 0 bases and J by 9 bases, with 8 bases of the junction left unmatched. The V gene's germline CDR1 is GTSNPN and CDR2 SVGIG (reference sequence). General study findings and limits: Roughly two months post-transplant, alpha-beta T cells reportedly originated from several hundred graft clones that had expanded. Most T-cell counts and diversity one year after the transplant came from T cells that were newly produced. Day-60 TCRbeta diversity that was high in some patients was derived from surviving recipient T cells and thymic progenitors.

The sequences come from peripheral blood, collected 360 days after TCRalphabeta/CD19-depleted stem cell transplant. This chain connects TRBV30 to TRBJ2-7; 10 bases are a match to TRBD2. The receptor was derived from a female patient aged 2-10 years who had a stem cell transplant for Fanconi anemia, so the T cells may come from the graft donor. CDR3 nucleotides: TGTGCCTGGAGTGTGGGGCTAGCGGGGGCGGCGCAGTACTTC. Amino acids: CAWSVGLAGAAQYF.